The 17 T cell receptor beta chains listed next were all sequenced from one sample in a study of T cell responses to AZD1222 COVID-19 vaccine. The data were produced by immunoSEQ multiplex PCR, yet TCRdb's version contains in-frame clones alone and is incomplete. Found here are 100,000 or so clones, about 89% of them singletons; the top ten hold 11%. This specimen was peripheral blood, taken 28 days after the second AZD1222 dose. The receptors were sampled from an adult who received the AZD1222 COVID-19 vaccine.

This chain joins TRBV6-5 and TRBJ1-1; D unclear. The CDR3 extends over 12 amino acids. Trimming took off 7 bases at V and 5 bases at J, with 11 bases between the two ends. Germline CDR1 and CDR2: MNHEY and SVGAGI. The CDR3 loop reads CASTVWGTEAFF. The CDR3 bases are TGTGCCAGCACGGTGTGGGGTACTGAAGCTTTCTTT.

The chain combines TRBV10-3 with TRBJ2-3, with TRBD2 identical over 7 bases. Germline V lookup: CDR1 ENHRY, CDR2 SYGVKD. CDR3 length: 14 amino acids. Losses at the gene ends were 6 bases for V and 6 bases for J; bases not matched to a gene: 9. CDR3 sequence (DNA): TGTGCCATCAGGGAAAGCGGGGCTGGGGATACGCAGTATTTT. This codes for CAIRESGAGDTQYF.

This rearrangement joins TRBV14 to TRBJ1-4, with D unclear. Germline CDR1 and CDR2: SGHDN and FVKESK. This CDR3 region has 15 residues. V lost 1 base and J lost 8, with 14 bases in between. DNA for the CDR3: TGTGCCAGCAGCCAAGGGAAGCAGTTACCGGAAAAACTGTTTTTT. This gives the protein CASSQGKQLPEKLFF.

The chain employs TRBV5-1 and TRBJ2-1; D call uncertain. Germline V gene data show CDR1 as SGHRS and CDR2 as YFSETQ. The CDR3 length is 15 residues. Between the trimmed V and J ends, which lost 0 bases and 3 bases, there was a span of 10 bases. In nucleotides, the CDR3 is TGCGCCAGCAGCTTGGGCAACACGTTCTACAATGAGCAGTTCTTC. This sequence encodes CASSLGNTFYNEQFF.

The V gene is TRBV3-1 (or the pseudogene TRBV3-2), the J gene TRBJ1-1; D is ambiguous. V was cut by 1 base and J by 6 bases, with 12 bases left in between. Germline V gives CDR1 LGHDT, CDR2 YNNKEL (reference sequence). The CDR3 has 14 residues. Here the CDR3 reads CASSQGESRAEAFF. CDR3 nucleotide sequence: TGTGCCAGCAGCCAAGGGGAGAGTAGGGCTGAAGCTTTCTTT.

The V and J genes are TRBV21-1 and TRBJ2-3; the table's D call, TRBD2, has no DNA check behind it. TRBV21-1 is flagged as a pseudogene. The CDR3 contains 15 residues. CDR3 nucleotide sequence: TGTGCCAGCAGAGAGAGCGGCGTCATCACAGATACGCAGTATTTT. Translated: CASRESGVITDTQYF.

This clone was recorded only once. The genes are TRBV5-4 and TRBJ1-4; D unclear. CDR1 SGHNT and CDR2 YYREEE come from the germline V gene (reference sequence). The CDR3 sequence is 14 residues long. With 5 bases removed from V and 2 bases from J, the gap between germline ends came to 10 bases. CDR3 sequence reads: CASRETATNEKLFF. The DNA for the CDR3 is TGTGCCAGCAGGGAGACGGCTACTAATGAAAAACTGTTTTTT.

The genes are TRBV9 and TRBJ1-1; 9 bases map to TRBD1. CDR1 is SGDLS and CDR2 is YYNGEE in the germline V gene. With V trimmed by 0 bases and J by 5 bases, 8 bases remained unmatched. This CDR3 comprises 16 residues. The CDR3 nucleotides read TGTGCCAGCAGCGTAGGAAACAGGGGGCCAGGGACTGAAGCTTTCTTT. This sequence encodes CASSVGNRGPGTEAFF.

CDR3 protein: CASSDGPSSYNEQFF. The CDR3 nucleotides read TGTGCCAGCAGCGACGGCCCTAGCTCCTACAATGAGCAGTTCTTC. This rearrangement joins TRBV5-6 to TRBJ2-1, with D hard to call. CDR1 is SGHDT and CDR2 is YYEEEE in the germline V gene. This CDR3 is 15 amino acids long. The V end was cut by 4 bases, the J end by 0 bases, with 11 bases between.

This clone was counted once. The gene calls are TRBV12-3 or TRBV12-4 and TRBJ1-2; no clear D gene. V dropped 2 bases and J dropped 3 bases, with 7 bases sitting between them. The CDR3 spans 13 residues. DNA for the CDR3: TGTGCCAGCAGTTTACAGGACCACTATGGCTACACCTTC. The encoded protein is CASSLQDHYGYTF.

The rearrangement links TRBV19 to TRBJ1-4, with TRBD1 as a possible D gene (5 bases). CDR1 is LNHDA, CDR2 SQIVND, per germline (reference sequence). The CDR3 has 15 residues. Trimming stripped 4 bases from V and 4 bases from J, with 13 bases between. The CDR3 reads CASSTPGPFNEKLFF. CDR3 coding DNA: TGTGCCAGTAGTACCCCGGGGCCATTTAATGAAAAACTGTTTTTT.

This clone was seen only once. CDR3 in amino acids: CSVELRGGKLTDTQYF. The CDR3 region has the DNA TGCAGCGTTGAGCTCAGGGGGGGGAAATTAACAGATACGCAGTATTTT. V gene TRBV29-1 combines with J gene TRBJ2-3, with D perhaps being TRBD1 or TRBD2 (7 bases each). This CDR3 has 16 amino acids. V was shortened by 3 bases and J by 3 bases, with 19 bases between the two germline ends. CDR1 and CDR2 from the germline V gene are SQVTM and ANQGSEA.

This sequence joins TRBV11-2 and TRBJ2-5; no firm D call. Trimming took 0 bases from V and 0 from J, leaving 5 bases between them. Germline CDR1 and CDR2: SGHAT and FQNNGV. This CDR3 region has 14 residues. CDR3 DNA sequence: TGTGCCAGCAGCTTAGATGTAGACCAAGAGACCCAGTACTTC. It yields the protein CASSLDVDQETQYF. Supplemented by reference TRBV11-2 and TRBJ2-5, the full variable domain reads EAGVAQSPRYKIIEKRQSVAFWCNPISGHATLYWYQQILGQGPKLLIQFQNNGVVDDSQLPKDRFSAERLKGVDSTLKIQPAKLEDSAVYLCASSLDVDQETQYFGPGTRLLVL.

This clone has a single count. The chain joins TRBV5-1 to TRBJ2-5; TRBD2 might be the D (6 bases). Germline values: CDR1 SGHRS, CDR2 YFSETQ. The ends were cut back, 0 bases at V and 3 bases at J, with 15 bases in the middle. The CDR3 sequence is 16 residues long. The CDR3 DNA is TGCGCCAGCAGCTTGGATGGCGGGGCAGCTAAAGAGACCCAGTACTTC. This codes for CASSLDGGAAKETQYF.

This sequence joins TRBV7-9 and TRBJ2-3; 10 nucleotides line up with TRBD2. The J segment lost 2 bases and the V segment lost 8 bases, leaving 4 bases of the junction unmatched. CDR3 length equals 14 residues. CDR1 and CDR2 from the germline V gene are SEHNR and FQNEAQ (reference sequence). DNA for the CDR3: TGTGCCAGCCAACTAGCGGGACTCACAGATACGCAGTATTTT. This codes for CASQLAGLTDTQYF.

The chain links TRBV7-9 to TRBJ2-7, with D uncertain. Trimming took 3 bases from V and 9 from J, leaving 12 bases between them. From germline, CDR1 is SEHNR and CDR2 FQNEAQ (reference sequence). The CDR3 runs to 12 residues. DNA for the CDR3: TGTGCCAGCAGCTTTACAAGCTTTGGGCAGTACTTC. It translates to CASSFTSFGQYF.

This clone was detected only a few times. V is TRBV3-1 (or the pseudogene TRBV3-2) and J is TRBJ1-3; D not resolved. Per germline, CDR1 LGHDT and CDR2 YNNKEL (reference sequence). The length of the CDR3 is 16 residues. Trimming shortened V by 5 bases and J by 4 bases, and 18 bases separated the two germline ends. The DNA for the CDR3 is TGTGCCAGCAGCGAGGAAGGGTTTGTTTCGGGAAACACCATATATTTT. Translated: CASSEEGFVSGNTIYF.